This TCR beta chain was retrieved from a study of monozygotic twins with inflammatory bowel disease. Following a re-call of the 5' RACE reads, TCRdb has one entry per CDR3 protein and lacks DNA. The listing records roughly 330,000 distinct CDR3 sequences. Comments on this clonotype: Its antigen is as yet unknown.

Regarding the study as a whole: Since immunosuppressive treatments differed, patient repertoires may have gained added variability.

Germline V lookup: CDR1 MNHEY, CDR2 SMNVEV (reference sequence). The CDR3 contains 17 residues. The clonotype originates from a human donor with ulcerative colitis or Crohn's disease, or a healthy co-twin of an affected twin (not recorded which). The rearrangement joins TRBV27 to TRBJ1-6; checking the TCRdb D call of TRBD1 is not possible without DNA. Sample: blood. The CDR3 loop reads CASSRVIGGSYNSPLHF.